A selection of T cell receptor beta chains follows, all from one sample in a study of human T cells and chemical hapten exposure. TCRdb passed the RACE reads through MiXCR, listing each CDR3 protein once. The sample lists 150,000 to 200,000 distinct CDR3 sequences, 25% to 30% occurring once. The starting material was whole blood, obtained in connection with sensitization to the hapten diphenylcyclopropenone (DPC). Source of these receptors: a young woman with alopecia areata. Some clones in this sample may be carry-over from other donors' samples. CDR3s include the opening cysteine and the closing phenylalanine or tryptophan. A D gene is named only where the DNA matches it firmly. Clone size appears in some rows only: once, few, many, or a class for an expanded clone.

NA	TRBV24-1	TRBJ1-5	NA	TGTGCCACCAGCCCAAACTCGAATCAGCCCCAGCATTTT	CATSPNSNQPQHF
NA	TRBV7-2	TRBJ1-1	NA	TGTGCCTCAGGGAGGCAGTTCGACACTGAAGCTTTCTTT	CASGRQFDTEAFF
many	TRBV28	TRBJ2-4	NA	TGTGCCAGCAGTTTATGGGGGAACATTCAGTACTTC	CASSLWGNIQYF
NA	TRBV7-6	TRBJ1-1	NA	TGTGCCAGCAGCTTAGGTAGGGCAGACACTGAAGCTTTCTTT	CASSLGRADTEAFF
NA	TRBV25-1	TRBJ2-1	NA	TGTGCCAGCAGTGAACTTTTAACCGGACAGAGGACCTACAATGAGCAGTTCTTC	CASSELLTGQRTYNEQFF
few	TRBV7-2	TRBJ2-7	NA	TGTGCCAGCAGCCCCCCACTGAGCGGGCAGTGGGCTTCCTACGAGCAGTACTTC	CASSPPLSGQWASYEQYF
few	TRBV28	TRBJ2-4	TRBD1	TGTGCCAGCAGTTCGACAGGGGTAGGTGGCATTCAGTACTTC	CASSSTGVGGIQYF
few	TRBV29-1	TRBJ2-3	NA	TGCAGCGTTATGGTTTCAGATACGCAGTATTTT	CSVMVSDTQYF
NA	TRBV28	TRBJ1-2	NA	TGTGCCAGCAGTACCAAGACATGGTATGGCTACACCTTC	CASSTKTWYGYTF
NA	TRBV5-1	TRBJ2-7	TRBD1	TGCGCCAGCAGCTCGATCCGGGACAGGGGGTTGGGCGAGCAGTACTTC	CASSSIRDRGLGEQYF
few	TRBV5-1	TRBJ2-3	NA	TGCGCCAGCAGCCCCGGACTAATCACAGATACGCAGTATTTT	CASSPGLITDTQYF
few	TRBV18	TRBJ2-3	NA	TGTGCCAGCTCACCAGTGGAGGGGAGCACAGATACGCAGTATTTT	CASSPVEGSTDTQYF
NA	TRBV7-8	TRBJ2-1	NA	TGTGCCAGCAGCTCCCTTTGGGGCGGCAATGAGCAGTTCTTC	CASSSLWGGNEQFF
few	TRBV29-1	TRBJ2-1	NA	TGCAGCGTTGAAGGTGTGGGGAATGAGCAGTTCTTC	CSVEGVGNEQFF
few	TRBV15	TRBJ2-3	NA	TGTGCCACCAGCGGACTCAAGGATACGCAGTATTTT	CATSGLKDTQYF
few	TRBV28	TRBJ2-6	TRBD1	TGTGCCAGCATCGACAGGGCTTTAAGCTCTGGGGCCAACGTCCTGACTTTC	CASIDRALSSGANVLTF
many	TRBV28	TRBJ1-5	NA	TGTGCCAGCAGTCCCCTTACGGATTTCAATCAGCCCCAGCATTTT	CASSPLTDFNQPQHF
NA	TRBV9	TRBJ1-1	NA	TGTGCCAGCAGCAGCGCTGAGGGGTTCGGCGAAGCTTTCTTT	CASSSAEGFGEAFF
few	TRBV11-1	TRBJ1-1	NA	TGTGCCAGCAAGATTTGGGAGGCGGACACTGAAGCTTTCTTT	CASKIWEADTEAFF
NA	TRBV9	TRBJ2-7	NA	TGTGCCAGCAGCGTAGGGGGGGCAGGGACCCACGAGCAGTACTTC	CASSVGGAGTHEQYF
NA	TRBV6-2/TRBV6-3	TRBJ2-3	TRBD2	TGTGCCAGCAGTGAGCGGGGGGCTTTCACAGATACGCAGTATTTT	CASSERGAFTDTQYF
NA	TRBV2	TRBJ1-2	NA	TGTGCCAGCAGTAGGACAGAGAGTAACTATGGCTACACCTTC	CASSRTESNYGYTF
NA	TRBV20-1	TRBJ1-2	TRBD1	TGCAGTGCTAGCCCGGGACAGGCAGGCTATGGCTACACCTTC	CSASPGQAGYGYTF
NA	TRBV11-3	TRBJ2-3	NA	TGTGCCAGCAGCTCGGGGGCTCCCACAGATACGCAGTATTTT	CASSSGAPTDTQYF
NA	TRBV4-1	TRBJ1-5	NA	TGCGCCAGCAGCCCCCTGACCCCTCCAAGGGATCAGCCCCAGCATTTT	CASSPLTPPRDQPQHF
few	TRBV12-3/TRBV12-4	TRBJ2-7	NA	TGTGCCAGCAGTTTACGAGGGGGGACTCCCGAGCAGTACTTC	CASSLRGGTPEQYF
few	TRBV18	TRBJ1-2	TRBD1	TGTGCCAGCTCAGCTCGAGGCGGACAGGGGGCGCGGACCTTC	CASSARGGQGARTF
NA	TRBV20-1	TRBJ1-4	NA	TGCAGTGCTAGCGAGGCGGACTCAACTAATGAAAAACTGTTTTTT	CSASEADSTNEKLFF
few	TRBV7-6	TRBJ1-1	NA	TGTGCCAGCAGCTTAGCGAGCACAGGGAGCCCCAACACTGAAGCTTTCTTT	CASSLASTGSPNTEAFF
NA	TRBV6-5	TRBJ2-1	TRBD2	TGTGCCAGCAGTTTTAGCGGGGGGGCTTCCAATGAGCAGTTCTTC	CASSFSGGASNEQFF
few	TRBV28	TRBJ2-3	NA	TGTGCCAGCAGTTTTTCCCGGGACCCAGAGAGGACAGATACGCAGTATTTT	CASSFSRDPERTDTQYF
NA	TRBV6-2/TRBV6-3	TRBJ1-5	NA	TGTGCCAGCAGTTACTCGACCGAGGATCAGCCCCAGCATTTT	CASSYSTEDQPQHF
NA	TRBV4-3	TRBJ2-7	TRBD2	TGCGCCAGCAGCCGTAACAGGCTCTCGGGGGGGGAGCAGTACTTC	CASSRNRLSGGEQYF
many	TRBV3-1	TRBJ1-5	NA	TGTGCCAGCAGCCAAGACACGGGGCCGGGTCAGCCCCAGCATTTT	CASSQDTGPGQPQHF
NA	TRBV29-1	TRBJ2-1	NA	TGCAGCACCGCTGGCGGACTGGGTACTGAGCAGTTCTTC	CSTAGGLGTEQFF
NA	TRBV29-1	TRBJ2-3	NA	TGCAGCGTTTCCCTCTTATTAGTCACAGATACGCAGTATTTT	CSVSLLLVTDTQYF
NA	TRBV27	TRBJ2-7	NA	TGTGCCAGCAGATTACAGGGCTCCTACGAGCAGTACTTC	CASRLQGSYEQYF
few	TRBV10-3	TRBJ2-1	NA	TGTGCCATCAGTCCCTCCTGGGGGGAAAGAGGTGAGCAGTTCTTC	CAISPSWGERGEQFF
NA	TRBV28	TRBJ1-2	NA	TGTGCCAGCAGTCCCCCGACCTATGGCTACACCTTC	CASSPPTYGYTF
few	TRBV12-3/TRBV12-4	TRBJ2-2	TRBD2	TGTGCCAGCAGTCCAGCGGGGGGGAACACCGGGGAGCTGTTTTTT	CASSPAGGNTGELFF
few	TRBV20-1	TRBJ2-3	NA	TGCAGTGCCACTAGCACAGATACGCAGTATTTT	CSATSTDTQYF
NA	TRBV2	TRBJ2-7	TRBD1	TGTGCCAGCAACCGGGACAGGGGGCAATACGAGCAGTACTTC	CASNRDRGQYEQYF
NA	TRBV14	TRBJ2-1	NA	TGTGCCAGCAGCCCCATGGACCGGCGACATCGGACTGCGCTCTTC	CASSPMDRRHRTALF
once	TRBV7-3	TRBJ2-1	NA	TGTGCCAGCAGCTTATATGGTAGGACCTACAATGAGCAGTTCTTC	CASSLYGRTYNEQFF
NA	TRBV5-1	TRBJ2-5	NA	TGCGCCAGCAGCTCCAATAGTGAGACCCAGTACTTC	CASSSNSETQYF
few	TRBV18	TRBJ2-3	TRBD1	TGTGCCAGCTCATCTCCGGGACAGATCACAGATACGCAGTATTTT	CASSSPGQITDTQYF
NA	TRBV28	TRBJ2-4	TRBD1	TGTGCCAGCAGCTTGACAGGGGCGATGGCCAAAAACATTCAGTACTTC	CASSLTGAMAKNIQYF
few	TRBV2	TRBJ1-1	NA	TGTGCCAGCGGCCGCTCTGAAGCTTTCTTT	CASGRSEAFF
NA	TRBV7-8	TRBJ1-5	NA	TGTGCCAGCAGCTTAGGGAATTCCCAGCATTTT	CASSLGNSQHF
few	TRBV2	TRBJ1-2	NA	TGTGCCAGCAAGGACACTTTCCGTGGCTACACCTTC	CASKDTFRGYTF
NA	TRBV12-3/TRBV12-4	TRBJ1-6	NA	TGTGCCAGCACCATTCATTCAGGGAATTCACCCCTCCACTTT	CASTIHSGNSPLHF
few	TRBV27	TRBJ2-7	NA	TGTGCCAGCAGTCCATCAAGAAGCTCCTACGAGCAGTACTTC	CASSPSRSSYEQYF